Listed below are T cell receptor beta chains from one sample, sequenced in a study of blood T cell repertoires in COVID-19. Profiling relied on immunoSEQ multiplex PCR, and the TCRdb table lists in-frame clones only, not all of them. The repertoire holds about 250,000 clones, with around 87% as singletons. The sample consisted of PBMCs or T cells enriched from blood (not recorded which). These receptor sequences come from a woman between 18 and 29 years old who had recovered from COVID-19. Each CDR3 is given with its conserved first and last residue. D genes are given only for firm matches. Clone size, where shown, is once, few, many, or a class for clones that have expanded.

D gene,V gene,clone size,J gene,CDR3 protein,CDR3 DNA
TRBD2,TRBV20-1,.,TRBJ2-3,CSASIAGGRDTQYF,TGCAGTGCTAGTATAGCGGGGGGGAGAGATACGCAGTATTTT
.,TRBV28,.,TRBJ1-2,CASSFQGLYGYTF,TGTGCCAGCAGTTTCCAGGGCCTCTATGGCTACACCTTC
.,TRBV19,.,TRBJ2-7,CASRLTVSTYEQYF,TGTGCCAGTAGGCTGACAGTTTCTACCTACGAGCAGTACTTC
TRBD1,TRBV28,once,TRBJ1-2,CASSNPIKGANGYTF,TGTGCCAGCAGTAACCCAATAAAGGGGGCGAATGGCTACACCTTC
.,TRBV27,.,TRBJ2-2,CASSLDSPPGELFF,TGTGCCAGCAGTTTAGACAGCCCTCCCGGGGAGCTGTTTTTT
.,TRBV24-1,.,TRBJ1-5,CATSDWPSNQPQHF,TGTGCCACCAGTGATTGGCCGAGCAATCAGCCCCAGCATTTT
.,TRBV19,.,TRBJ1-6,CASSLGLGANNSPLHF,TGTGCCAGTAGTCTTGGTTTGGGGGCCAATAATTCACCCCTCCACTTT
TRBD1,TRBV30,.,TRBJ1-2,CAWSETGVGYGYTF,TGTGCCTGGAGTGAGACAGGGGTTGGCTATGGCTACACCTTC
TRBD1,TRBV7-6,.,TRBJ2-1,CASSPHDREWTNEQFF,TGTGCCAGCAGCCCCCACGACAGGGAGTGGACCAATGAGCAGTTCTTC
.,TRBV6-5,.,TRBJ1-2,CASSYAWGDYGYTF,TGTGCCAGCAGTTATGCCTGGGGGGACTATGGCTACACCTTC
TRBD1,TRBV2,.,TRBJ1-5,CASDPGTANNQPQHF,TGTGCCAGCGATCCCGGGACAGCGAACAATCAGCCCCAGCATTTT
TRBD2,TRBV11-2,.,TRBJ2-5,CASSLDRGSGVFKTQYF,TGTGCCAGCAGCTTAGATCGAGGTAGCGGGGTGTTTAAGACCCAGTACTTC
TRBD2,TRBV7-3,.,TRBJ2-5,CASSVAGAEETQYF,TGTGCCAGCAGCGTAGCGGGGGCGGAAGAGACCCAGTACTTC
TRBD1,TRBV10-1,.,TRBJ1-1,CARNRGGAFF,TGCGCCAGGAACAGGGGAGGCGCTTTCTTT
TRBD1,TRBV6-1,.,TRBJ1-1,CASSERDRADAEAFF,TGTGCCAGCAGTGAAAGGGACAGGGCGGACGCTGAAGCTTTCTTT
.,TRBV7-9,once,TRBJ1-1,CASSFDFVTEAFF,TGTGCCAGCAGCTTTGACTTTGTGACTGAAGCTTTCTTT
.,TRBV19,.,TRBJ2-3,CASTSTDTQYF,TGTGCCAGTACAAGCACAGATACGCAGTATTTT
TRBD2,TRBV6-5,.,TRBJ2-1,CASTSTGGENEQFF,TGTGCCAGCACTAGCACGGGGGGGGAGAATGAGCAGTTCTTC
TRBD1,TRBV28,.,TRBJ1-1,CASSATGDTEAFF,TGTGCCAGCAGTGCCACAGGGGACACTGAAGCTTTCTTT
TRBD1,TRBV5-1,.,TRBJ2-5,CASHNQGAAETQYF,TGCGCCAGCCACAATCAGGGGGCGGCGGAGACCCAGTACTTC
.,TRBV12-3/TRBV12-4,.,TRBJ1-1,CASAMNTEAFF,TGTGCCAGCGCTATGAACACTGAAGCTTTCTTT
.,TRBV6-7,once,TRBJ2-5,CARRGLETQYF,TGTGCTCGACGGGGGTTGGAGACCCAGTACTTC
TRBD2,TRBV2,.,TRBJ2-5,CASNPLAGGQGTQYF,TGTGCCAGCAACCCTCTAGCGGGGGGGCAAGGGACCCAGTACTTC
.,TRBV5-5,.,TRBJ2-5,CASSLATVQETQYF,TGTGCCAGCAGCTTGGCCACAGTCCAAGAGACCCAGTACTTC
.,TRBV4-1,.,TRBJ2-2,CASSQVSVTGELFF,TGCGCCAGCAGCCAAGTCAGCGTCACCGGGGAGCTGTTTTTT
TRBD1,TRBV28,once,TRBJ1-1,CASSLIIAPGQQNTEAFF,TGTGCCAGCAGTTTAATAATCGCACCGGGACAGCAGAACACTGAAGCTTTCTTT
.,TRBV4-1,.,TRBJ1-4,CASSQVGGTNEKLFF,TGCGCCAGCAGCCAAGTGGGGGGGACTAATGAAAAACTGTTTTTT
.,TRBV28,.,TRBJ1-2,CASSYQYGYTF,TGTGCCAGCAGTTACCAGTATGGCTACACCTTC
.,TRBV6-5,many,TRBJ2-7,CASRRGTLSEQYF,TGTGCCAGCAGACGCGGGACTCTAAGCGAGCAGTACTTC
TRBD1,TRBV28,.,TRBJ1-1,CASAGGRANTEAFF,TGTGCCAGCGCAGGGGGTAGGGCGAACACTGAAGCTTTCTTT
TRBD2,TRBV19,.,TRBJ2-7,CASSPGLAGGSYEQYF,TGTGCCAGTAGTCCTGGACTAGCGGGGGGGTCCTACGAGCAGTACTTC
TRBD1,TRBV7-2,.,TRBJ2-1,CASSETGSSYNEQFF,TGTGCCAGCAGCGAGACAGGGAGCTCCTACAATGAGCAGTTCTTC
TRBD1,TRBV4-2,.,TRBJ2-1,CASSRDSGTELPGEQFF,TGTGCCAGCAGCAGAGACTCAGGGACAGAACTCCCCGGTGAGCAGTTCTTC
TRBD1,TRBV4-2,.,TRBJ2-1,CASSQGGQGFYNEQFF,TGTGCCAGCAGCCAAGGCGGACAGGGTTTTTACAATGAGCAGTTCTTC
.,TRBV5-1,.,TRBJ1-6,CASSFGESYNSPLHF,TGCGCCAGCAGCTTCGGGGAGTCCTATAATTCACCCCTCCACTTT
TRBD2,TRBV9,once,TRBJ2-7,CASSPGGLAGYEQYF,TGTGCCAGCAGCCCCGGGGGACTAGCGGGTTACGAGCAGTACTTC
TRBD1,TRBV6-5,.,TRBJ2-7,CASNPGQRLPYEQYF,TGTGCCAGCAACCCGGGACAGCGACTTCCCTACGAGCAGTACTTC
.,TRBV19,.,TRBJ1-2,CASGTLSHNYGYTF,TGTGCCAGTGGGACTCTGAGTCATAACTATGGCTACACCTTC
TRBD2,TRBV7-8,.,TRBJ2-7,CASSLRLAGYEQYF,TGTGCCAGCAGCCTCCGACTAGCGGGCTACGAGCAGTACTTC
.,TRBV7-6,.,TRBJ2-5,CASSPTWAGLETQYF,TGTGCCAGCAGCCCAACCTGGGCAGGGTTAGAGACCCAGTACTTC
TRBD1,TRBV11-3,.,TRBJ1-1,CASSLGPGTGEAFF,TGTGCCAGCAGCTTAGGACCTGGGACAGGTGAAGCTTTCTTT
.,TRBV24-1,once,TRBJ2-1,CATSEGDETRAEQFF,TGTGCCACCAGTGAAGGAGACGAAACCCGCGCTGAGCAGTTCTTC
.,TRBV28,.,TRBJ1-2,CASSLPGVVYGYTF,TGTGCCAGCAGTTTACCAGGGGTAGTCTATGGCTACACCTTC
.,TRBV7-3,once,TRBJ2-1,CASSSQGAANEQFF,TGTGCCAGCAGCTCCCAGGGTGCTGCCAATGAGCAGTTCTTC
.,TRBV9,.,TRBJ1-2,CASSVAYGRGNYGYTF,TGTGCCAGCAGCGTAGCTTATGGCAGGGGTAACTATGGCTACACCTTC
.,TRBV10-2,.,TRBJ2-3,CASSESLISGDTDTQYF,TGCGCCAGCAGTGAGTCGTTAATATCAGGGGACACAGATACGCAGTATTTT
.,TRBV3-1/TRBV3-2,.,TRBJ2-1,CASSQLTSGPEQFF,TGTGCCAGCAGCCAACTGACTAGTGGGCCTGAGCAGTTCTTC
.,TRBV19,.,TRBJ1-1,CASSLQPGAEAFF,TGTGCCAGTAGTTTACAGCCCGGGGCTGAAGCTTTCTTT
.,TRBV6-2/TRBV6-3,.,TRBJ1-1,CASSNTILIAEAFF,TGTGCCAGCAGCAACACGATCTTAATCGCTGAAGCTTTCTTT
TRBD1,TRBV6-5,.,TRBJ1-1,CASRRSGQGNTEAFF,TGTGCCAGCAGGCGCTCTGGACAGGGGAACACTGAAGCTTTCTTT
TRBD1,TRBV9,.,TRBJ1-6,CASSVGGTGGSPLHF,TGTGCCAGCAGCGTAGGTGGGACAGGGGGATCACCCCTCCACTTT
TRBD1,TRBV18,.,TRBJ2-7,CASSPAVVDRDSYEQYF,TGTGCCAGCTCACCGGCGGTCGTGGACAGGGACTCCTACGAGCAGTACTTC
TRBD1,TRBV3-1/TRBV3-2,.,TRBJ1-5,CASSLTGGWDQPQHF,TGTGCCAGCAGCCTTACAGGGGGCTGGGATCAGCCCCAGCATTTT
.,TRBV15,few,TRBJ2-7,CATSRDYAGRHEQYF,TGTGCCACCAGCAGAGATTACGCGGGTCGCCACGAGCAGTACTTC
TRBD2,TRBV3-1/TRBV3-2,.,TRBJ2-2,CPSSLTRGGAGTGELFF,TGTCCCAGCAGCCTTACTCGCGGGGGGGCAGGGACCGGGGAGCTGTTTTTT
TRBD1,TRBV5-1,.,TRBJ2-1,CASSLVETGVNEQFF,TGCGCCAGCAGCTTGGTTGAGACAGGGGTCAATGAGCAGTTCTTC
.,TRBV5-6,.,TRBJ2-7,CASSLDTYEQYF,TGTGCCAGCAGCTTGGATACTTACGAGCAGTACTTC
.,TRBV15,.,TRBJ2-7,CATSRERNLYEQYF,TGTGCCACCAGCAGAGAGAGGAATCTCTACGAGCAGTACTTC
.,TRBV28,.,TRBJ2-7,CASSLGRGVYEQYF,TGTGCCAGCAGTTTGGGGCGGGGCGTCTACGAGCAGTACTTC
TRBD1,TRBV24-1,.,TRBJ2-3,CATSLPGTGPTDTQYF,TGTGCCACCAGTCTACCCGGGACAGGGCCCACAGATACGCAGTATTTT